These T cell receptor beta chains were read from a single sample in a study of post-analysis software for immune sequencing data. TCRdb independently ran MiXCR on the PCR reads; one entry per CDR3 protein. Found here are hundreds of thousands of distinct CDR3 sequences, approximately 33% of them singletons; the top ten hold about an eighth. Material: blood. These receptor sequences come from a girl between 10 and 17 years old with multiple sclerosis. Both conserved end residues are trimmed from each CDR3.

TRBV6-2/TRBV6-3	16	ASSYSRDAGGWHNEQF
TRBV5-1	14	ASSFGIAEYTDTQY
TRBV12-3/TRBV12-4	15	ASSLNRWSGGRNEQF
TRBV28	10	ASSFASNVLT
TRBV15	16	ATSRDLAGGILSYEQY
TRBV7-9	13	ASSLIRDRDHEQY
TRBV20-1	14	SARTPSGGGNQPQH
TRBV9	15	ASSALTGTGDTGELF
TRBV3-1	12	AGSGRQGSNIQY
TRBV28	9	ASSSVLGQY
TRBV7-2	12	ASSLQGNSHEQY
TRBV18	11	ASSLDIQETQY
TRBV5-1	12	ASSADTDLYGYT
TRBV20-1	9	SPRPYNEQF
TRBV12-3/TRBV12-4	9	ASRLYYGYT
TRBV15	12	ATSRQKTDNEQF
TRBV6-1	16	ASHSRDRRTPQRYEQY
TRBV7-8	13	ASSLTTGSGAEAF
TRBV12-3/TRBV12-4	14	ASSWTGGGANYGYT
TRBV4-3	13	ASSQDLTGRYGYT
TRBV7-6	10	AMGRGNDEAF
TRBV7-8	13	ASSLGLGRGTEAF
TRBV10-1	11	ASSYRGDSPLH
TRBV7-6	13	ASSLRVGSDEKLF
TRBV3-1	14	ASSQDLTGRDTEAF
TRBV28	10	ASGQGPYEQY
TRBV12-3/TRBV12-4	13	ASSMIPRAGPPLH
TRBV7-9	12	ASKSGNSYNEQF
TRBV9	14	ASSVGSSGVYNEQF
TRBV2	13	ASTAADIGGETQY
TRBV5-1	14	ASSSTTGSGANVLT
TRBV29-1	14	SVVGGPGQGIFGYT
TRBV27	11	ASSWGRNYGYT
TRBV14	13	ASSQREGYSYEQY
TRBV4-1	12	ASSQAGSNQPQH